This T cell receptor (beta chain) emerged from a study of beta chain features in type 1 diabetes. Study conclusions and caveats: There was a moderate but significant shortening of TCRB CDR3s in all four CD4+ subsets of Type 1 diabetes patients. Healthy donors had naive, central memory and Treg TCRB repertoires that appeared less similar than those seen among patients.

This clone occurred a few times. As yet, its antigen is unknown. It was one heparinised blood draw, averaging roughly 120 mL, that each donor gave. Germline V gene lookup returns CDR1 SGHAT and CDR2 FQDESV (reference sequence). The CDR3 loop spans 12 amino acids. Trimming took off 5 bases at V and 2 bases at J, with 7 bases between the two ends. The sequenced template was cDNA made from the entire isolated RNA. An average of about 3.57 million reads was obtained for naive, central memory and regulatory T cell samples. TCRdb keeps only in-frame clones here, not all; method: immunoSEQ multiplex PCR. The data hold 600,000 or so clones, with over 12% observed a single time.

The receptor comes from a man aged 18 to 35 with type 1 diabetes. Sample: naive CD4+ T cells from blood. The rearrangement joins TRBV11-1 to TRBJ2-7, with D perhaps matching TRBD1 (5 bases). CDR3 in DNA: TGTGCCAGCAGCCAGGGAACCTACGAGCAGTACTTC. Its translation: CASSQGTYEQYF.